Below, one TCR beta chain is given with its context. This clonotype showed up just a few times. It has no known antigen specificity. The input lacks base qualities; no much larger clone sits a single base away. These data originate in a study of CD8 T cells in Susac syndrome (dated by TCRdb to about 2019). Broadly, across the study: The study used repertoire sequencing to test whether antigen drove CD8+ T cell activation and differentiation in Susac syndrome. Results and caveats for the whole study, not just this receptor: The study acknowledged that relatively few individuals were included in the TCR sequencing and HLA analysis.

From the cysteine through the phenylalanine, the CDR3 covers 13 amino acids. Only the CDR3 portion is preserved as DNA: 39 bases, with reading frame beginning at the first base. V was cut back by 1 base and J by 5 bases, leaving a gap of 5 bases between them. CDR1 LGHDT and CDR2 YNNKEL were looked up in the germline V gene (reference sequence). Peripheral blood CD8+ and CD4+ T cells from healthy donors, Susac syndrome patients and multiple sclerosis patients were profiled using high-throughput TCR beta sequencing. The multiple sclerosis controls were treatment-naive patients who had stable or active relapsing-remitting disease and met the revised McDonald criteria. CD8+ TEMRA cells were enriched by FACS, while bulk CD8+ and CD4+ T cells were purified by magnetic negative isolation. Blood was collected in EDTA tubes and processed within 24 hours, with PBMCs isolated through density gradient centrifugation. PBMCs intended for TCR sequencing were frozen in liquid nitrogen and were later thawed in a 37 degrees C water bath. The sorted or isolated CD4+, CD8+ and CD8+ TEMRA cells had a purity of 90% or higher.

RNA was extracted with the RNeasy kit and roughly 0.45 to 1 ug was reverse transcribed using random hexamers. The immunoSEQ multiplex PCR assay, which covers 54 Vbeta and 13 Jbeta segments, was used to amplify TCR beta CDR3 regions. Bias from PCR amplification was corrected by using a synthetic template baseline for primer optimization and for computational correction. In the source study's methods: Only productive sequences were kept, with reads annotated to V, D and J genes according to IMGT and analyzed in immunoSEQ Analyzer. Clonality was calculated as one minus the Shannon entropy normalized by log2 of the number of productive unique sequences. Public and private clones were assessed among the 100 most prevalent clones of each patient and control. A clone was defined as Susac-specific if it was absent from the healthy and MS cohorts, from more than 850 published viral clones and from other ImmuneACCESS disease sequences. Through fastp at Q25 and MiXCR, TCRdb rebuilt clones from the public reads, retaining in-frame beta chains. Under each unique CDR3 protein, matching rows form one entry showing the most common genes and DNA. TCRdb, rather than the study authors, made the V and J calls. Counted in this sample were approximately 230,000 distinct CDR3 sequences; 93% of them appeared once. Clones ranked in the top ten supply about 0.071% of the sample.

The sequence is built from TRBV3-1 and TRBJ2-2; a confident D gene designation cannot be given. The specimen was CD4+ T cells from PBMCs. The receptor's source is a human donor with multiple sclerosis. The DNA sequence follows: TGTGCCAGCAGCCAAGCGCTAACCGGGGAGCTGTTTTTT. Translated, this gives CASSQALTGELFF.